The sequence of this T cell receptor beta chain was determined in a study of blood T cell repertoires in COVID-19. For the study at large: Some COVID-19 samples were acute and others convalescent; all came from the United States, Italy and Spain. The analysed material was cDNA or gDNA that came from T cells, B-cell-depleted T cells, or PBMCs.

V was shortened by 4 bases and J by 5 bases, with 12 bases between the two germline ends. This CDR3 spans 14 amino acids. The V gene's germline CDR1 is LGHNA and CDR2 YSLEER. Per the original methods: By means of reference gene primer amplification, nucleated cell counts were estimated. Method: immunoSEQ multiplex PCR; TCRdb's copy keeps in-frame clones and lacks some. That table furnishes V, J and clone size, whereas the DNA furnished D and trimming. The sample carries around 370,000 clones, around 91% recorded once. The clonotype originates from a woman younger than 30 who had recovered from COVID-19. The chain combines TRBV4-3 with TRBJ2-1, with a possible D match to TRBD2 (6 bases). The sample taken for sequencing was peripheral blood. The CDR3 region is CASSLRAGHNEQFF. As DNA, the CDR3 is TGCGCCAGCAGCCTAAGGGCGGGGCACAATGAGCAGTTCTTC.